The 11 T cell receptor beta chains listed next were all sequenced from one sample in a study of blood T cell repertoires in COVID-19. Sequenced by immunoSEQ multiplex PCR; TCRdb stores in-frame clones only, minus some. This sample carries over 400,000 clones, roughly 88% of them seen once, and the ten largest clones take roughly 1.4%. The sequenced sample was peripheral blood. The origin of the receptors is a woman in her thirties with active or convalescent COVID-19.

CDR3 sequence (DNA): TGTGCCAGTAGTACACGGGAGGGCCGCTACAATGAGCAGTTCTTC. This translates into CASSTREGRYNEQFF. The J gene is TRBJ2-1, the V gene TRBV19, with 8 bases that match TRBD2. Germline V lookup: CDR1 LNHDA, CDR2 SQIVND (reference sequence). Trimming took 4 bases from V and 3 from J; bases not matched to a gene: 5. The CDR3 covers 15 residues. The variable domain in full, with the rest retrieved from reference TRBV19 and TRBJ2-1, is DGGITQSPKYLFRKEGQNVTLSCEQNLNHDAMYWYRQDPGQGLRLIYYSQIVNDFQKGDIAEGYSVSREKKESFPLTVTSAQKNPTAFYLCASSTREGRYNEQFFGPGTRLTVL.

This chain connects TRBV27 to TRBJ1-5; the D is unclear. Germline lookup yields CDR1 MNHEY and CDR2 SMNVEV (reference sequence). V lost 4 bases to trimming and J lost 3 bases, with 13 bases between them. There are 15 residues in the CDR3. The CDR3 here is CASSSLQEYNQPQHF. In DNA, the CDR3 is TGTGCCAGCAGTTCTCTTCAGGAATACAATCAGCCCCAGCATTTT.

V and J are TRBV3-1 (or the pseudogene TRBV3-2) and TRBJ2-2, with D hard to call. Per germline, CDR1 LGHDT and CDR2 YNNKEL (reference sequence). This CDR3 has 13 amino acids. Trimming shortened V by 4 bases and J by 2 bases, and 5 bases separated the two germline ends. CDR3 in DNA: TGTGCCAGCAGCCGGAGTAACACCGGGGAGCTGTTTTTT. Translating it yields CASSRSNTGELFF.

This rearrangement joins TRBV30 to TRBJ1-2; possibly TRBD1 for D (5 bases). Germline V gene sequence: CDR1 GTSNPN, CDR2 SVGIG (reference sequence). This CDR3 contains 12 residues. V was shortened by 4 bases and J by 4 bases, with 10 bases between the two germline ends. CDR3 coding DNA: TGTGCCTGGACAGGGTTTAGCTATGGCTACACCTTC. Translated, it gives CAWTGFSYGYTF.

V and J are TRBV12-3 or TRBV12-4 and TRBJ1-1; 8 nucleotides align to TRBD1. The CDR3 totals 12 residues. Losses at the gene ends were 7 bases for V and 6 bases for J; bases not matched to a gene: 4. The CDR3 DNA reads TGTGCCAGCACCCAGGGGGCGTCTGAAGCTTTCTTT. It encodes CASTQGASEAFF.

The rearrangement joins TRBV5-6 to TRBJ2-5; D is perhaps TRBD2 (5 bases). Germline V gene lookup returns CDR1 SGHDT and CDR2 YYEEEE. Trimming removed 0 bases at V and 5 bases at J, with 8 bases between. The CDR3 is 13 residues long. The CDR3 DNA sequence: TGTGCCAGCAGCTTGGGCGGGTCGGAGACCCAGTACTTC. The encoded protein is CASSLGGSETQYF.

The chain couples TRBV10-3 to TRBJ1-1, with 12 bases lining up with TRBD1. Germline CDR1 and CDR2: ENHRY and SYGVKD. The CDR3 extends over 17 amino acids. With 3 bases clipped from V and 5 bases from J, the junction kept 10 bases outside the gene matches. The CDR3 DNA reads as TGTGCCATCAGTGACGGGGACAGGGGGCGCAGAGGAACTGAAGCTTTCTTT. Translated: CAISDGDRGRRGTEAFF.

The chain links TRBV19 to TRBJ1-1, with 7 positions matching TRBD1. The trim removed 3 bases at V and 4 bases at J, leaving 2 bases unmatched. Germline loops: CDR1 LNHDA, CDR2 SQIVND (reference sequence). The CDR3 runs to 13 residues. The CDR3 DNA sequence: TGTGCCAGTAGTATCAACAGGGGCACTGAAGCTTTCTTT. This gives the protein CASSINRGTEAFF.

The chain uses TRBV5-1 and TRBJ2-5, with D perhaps matching TRBD1 (5 bases). CDR1 is SGHRS, CDR2 YFSETQ, per germline. Between the trimmed V and J ends, which lost 3 bases and 5 bases, there was a span of 14 bases. The CDR3 is 14 residues long. The CDR3 nucleotides are TGCGCCAGCAGCTCCCTGGGGCTGGGGGAGACCCAGTACTTC. Amino acid sequence: CASSSLGLGETQYF.

The chain is built from TRBV7-9 and TRBJ1-2; TRBD1 might be the D (6 bases). Germline V gene data show CDR1 as SEHNR and CDR2 as FQNEAQ (reference sequence). This CDR3 region has 17 residues. Between the trimmed V and J ends, which lost 7 bases and 4 bases, there was a span of 25 bases. The CDR3 here is CASTLLEAGALVYGYTF. The CDR3 bases are TGTGCCAGCACCCTTCTGGAGGCAGGGGCCCTCGTCTATGGCTACACCTTC.

The chain is built from TRBV14 and TRBJ2-2; D might be TRBD2 (5 bases). Germline values: CDR1 SGHDN, CDR2 FVKESK. With 1 base removed from V and 0 bases from J, the gap between germline ends came to 12 bases. The length of the CDR3 is 17 residues. Written as DNA, the CDR3 is TGTGCCAGCAGCCAAGGAAGACTACTTCCGAACACCGGGGAGCTGTTTTTT. This encodes CASSQGRLLPNTGELFF.